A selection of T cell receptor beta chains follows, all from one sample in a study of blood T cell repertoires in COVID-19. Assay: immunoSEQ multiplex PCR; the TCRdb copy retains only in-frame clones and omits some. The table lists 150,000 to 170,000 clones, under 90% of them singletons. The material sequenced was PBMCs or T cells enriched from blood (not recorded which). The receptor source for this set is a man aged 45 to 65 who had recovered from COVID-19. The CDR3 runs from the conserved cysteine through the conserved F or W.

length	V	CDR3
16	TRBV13	CASSDSGTGVFETQYF
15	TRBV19	CASSKTAGGPGELFF
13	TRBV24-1	CATRDRSSYEQYF
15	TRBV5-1	CASSPGGAGGTEAFF
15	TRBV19	CASSITTDTTYEQYF
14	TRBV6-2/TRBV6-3	CASSYSGDGLSYTF
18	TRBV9	CASSVVAVAGGPSDTQYF
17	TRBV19	CASSRSGGTSGANVLTF
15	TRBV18	CASSPLATGNEKLFF
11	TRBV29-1	CSVESGFGQYF
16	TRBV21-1	CASSTARDRGSYEQYF
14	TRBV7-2	CASTYRDNLYGYTF
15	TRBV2	CASKSGGTDNQPQHF
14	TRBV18	CASSPRQGNYGYTF
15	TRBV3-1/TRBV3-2	CASSQATVANYGYTF
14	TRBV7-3	CASSLRQGNSPLHF
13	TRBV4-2	CASSQEGGAEAFF
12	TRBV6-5	CASRGTLYGYTF
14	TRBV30	CAWSPGTRGNGYTF
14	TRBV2	CASRGTGANSPLHF
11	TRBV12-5	CASGADAEQFF
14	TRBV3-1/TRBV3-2	CASSQGRVNTEAFF
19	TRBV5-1	CASRSMVIALAGGANVLTF
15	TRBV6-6	CASSGPQGNNYGYTF
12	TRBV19	CASSLRYQPQHF
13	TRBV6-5	CASNYDRGTEAFF
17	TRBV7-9	CASSLGAGGVSYNEQFF
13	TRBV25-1	CASSESVQHGYTF
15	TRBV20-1	CSASSGQGGRSPLHF
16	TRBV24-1	CATNGQGPTHTYEQYF
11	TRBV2	CATHAGDTQYF
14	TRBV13	CASSPGGEYNEQFF